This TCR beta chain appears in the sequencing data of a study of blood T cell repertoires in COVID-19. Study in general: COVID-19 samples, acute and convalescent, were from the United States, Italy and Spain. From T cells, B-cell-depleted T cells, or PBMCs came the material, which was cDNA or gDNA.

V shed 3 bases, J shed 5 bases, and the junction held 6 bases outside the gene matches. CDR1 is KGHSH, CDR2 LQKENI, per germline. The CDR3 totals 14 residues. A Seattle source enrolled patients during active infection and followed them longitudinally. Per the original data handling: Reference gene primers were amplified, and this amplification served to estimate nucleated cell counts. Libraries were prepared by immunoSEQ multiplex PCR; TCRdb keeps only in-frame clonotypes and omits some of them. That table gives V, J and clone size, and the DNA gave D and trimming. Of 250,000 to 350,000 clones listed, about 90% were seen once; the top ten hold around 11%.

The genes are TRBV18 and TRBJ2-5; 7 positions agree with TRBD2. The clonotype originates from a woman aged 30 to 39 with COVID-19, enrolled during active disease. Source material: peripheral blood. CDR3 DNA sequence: TGTGCCAGCTCACCTGGACTGGGAGGGGAGACCCAGTACTTC. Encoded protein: CASSPGLGGETQYF.